The rows below give T cell receptor beta chains drawn from one sample of a study of PD-1 blockade in classical Hodgkin lymphoma. Measured with immunoSEQ multiplex PCR; TCRdb has only the in-frame clones, and not every one. The table records about 23,000 clones, around 87% of them present only once. Sequencing was performed on peripheral blood mononuclear cells (PBMCs), taken before the fourth cycle of nivolumab. These receptors all stem from a human donor with classical Hodgkin lymphoma. Each CDR3 is given with its conserved first and last residue. The D gene is left open where the match is weak. Size values are once, few and many counts, or a class for expanded clones, and some rows have none.

V: TRBV7-2
D: NA
J: TRBJ1-5
size: NA
DNA: TGTGCCAGCAGCTTAGCGAGGACAGCAAATCAGCCCCAGCATTTT
CDR3: CASSLARTANQPQHF

V: TRBV7-7
D: NA
J: TRBJ2-3
size: NA
DNA: TGTGCCAGCAGCCGGACAGTTCGCACAGATACGCAGTATTTT
CDR3: CASSRTVRTDTQYF

V: TRBV10-3
D: NA
J: TRBJ2-7
size: NA
DNA: TGTGCCATCAGTGTGGCTGGGCGAGGGGGCTACGAGCAGTACTTC
CDR3: CAISVAGRGGYEQYF

V: TRBV5-1
D: TRBD2
J: TRBJ2-2
size: few
DNA: TGCGCCAGCAGCCGAGGACTAGCGGGGGTCACCGGGGAGCTGTTTTTT
CDR3: CASSRGLAGVTGELFF

V: TRBV5-1
D: NA
J: TRBJ2-5
size: once
DNA: TGCGCCAGCAGCCTGGCCAGGGAGACCCAGTACTTC
CDR3: CASSLARETQYF

V: TRBV5-6
D: TRBD1
J: TRBJ1-1
size: few
DNA: TGTGCCAGCACCCCGAGGAGGGGGCAGAGGACTGAAGCTTTCTTT
CDR3: CASTPRRGQRTEAFF

V: TRBV6-1
D: NA
J: TRBJ1-1
size: NA
DNA: TGTGCCAGCAGTGTTTTGGGGGGACGAACTGAAGCTTTCTTT
CDR3: CASSVLGGRTEAFF

V: TRBV6-5
D: NA
J: TRBJ2-2
size: once
DNA: TGTGCCAGCAGTTACTCCCAGGGTACCGGGGAGCTGTTTTTT
CDR3: CASSYSQGTGELFF

V: TRBV5-1
D: NA
J: TRBJ1-1
size: NA
DNA: TGCGCCAGCAGCCCGATCCCAGGTGAGGGGAACACTGAAGCTTTCTTT
CDR3: CASSPIPGEGNTEAFF

V: TRBV7-3
D: NA
J: TRBJ2-3
size: NA
DNA: TGTGCCAGCAGCTTGGGACACCCTAGCACAGATACGCAGTATTTT
CDR3: CASSLGHPSTDTQYF

V: TRBV5-6
D: NA
J: TRBJ2-7
size: NA
DNA: TGTGCCAGCAGCGCGGCTAGCTCCTACGAGCAGTACTTC
CDR3: CASSAASSYEQYF

V: TRBV6-1
D: NA
J: TRBJ2-5
size: NA
DNA: TGTGCCACTACCCAGGTAGGGCGGCAAGAGACCCAGTACTTC
CDR3: CATTQVGRQETQYF

V: TRBV11-2
D: TRBD2
J: TRBJ2-1
size: NA
DNA: TGTGCCAGCAGCGATGATTCGGGACTAGCGGGAGTCGTACAGTTCTTC
CDR3: CASSDDSGLAGVVQFF

V: TRBV29-1
D: NA
J: TRBJ1-3
size: NA
DNA: TGCAGCGTCCGTACTCCCCCGAGCTCTGGAAACACCATATATTTT
CDR3: CSVRTPPSSGNTIYF

V: TRBV4-1
D: NA
J: TRBJ1-5
size: once
DNA: TGCGCCAGCAGCCAAAGAGGGACGAACCAGCCCCAGCATTTT
CDR3: CASSQRGTNQPQHF

V: TRBV9
D: NA
J: TRBJ2-5
size: NA
DNA: TGTGCCAGCAGCGTAGCGCCTCAGCCCCAAGAGACCCAGTACTTC
CDR3: CASSVAPQPQETQYF

V: TRBV5-8
D: NA
J: TRBJ2-2
size: NA
DNA: TGTGCCAGCAGCCCTGAACGGATTACCGGGGAGCTGTTTTTT
CDR3: CASSPERITGELFF